The 24 T cell receptor beta chains below were found in one sample sequenced in a study of blood T cell repertoires in COVID-19 (dated by TCRdb to the early 2020s). Receptor libraries were prepared by the immunoSEQ multiplex PCR assay. TCRdb provides this immuneACCESS table in a form limited to in-frame rearrangements. Some clones are lacking; in checked studies, under half of them reflect an unresolved V gene, and why the rest are absent is not known. The sample table contains fewer than 250,000 clones; only one count was recorded for 84% of them. 3.2% of the sample comes from the top ten. The sequencing input was PBMCs or T cells enriched from blood (not recorded which). The receptor source for this set is a woman aged 25 to 45 who had been exposed to COVID-19.

This rearrangement joins TRBV30 to TRBJ2-1; 9 bases are shared with TRBD1. V dropped 0 bases and J dropped 5; count of bases not matched to a gene: 5. The CDR3 runs to 15 residues. Germline values: CDR1 GTSNPN, CDR2 SVGIG (reference sequence). CDR3 loop: CAWSVPRDRDNEQFF. DNA of the CDR3: TGTGCCTGGAGTGTCCCCCGGGACAGGGACAATGAGCAGTTCTTC.

The rearrangement joins TRBV6-2 or TRBV6-3 to TRBJ1-1; 12 nucleotides line up with TRBD1. The V segment lost 2 bases and the J segment 1 base; nucleotides outside the gene matches: 11. This CDR3 region has 19 residues. Per the germline V gene, CDR1 is MNHEY and CDR2 is SVGEGT. The CDR3 reads CASSYLGDRGPGRNTEAFF. The CDR3 nucleotides are TGTGCCAGCAGTTACCTCGGGGACAGGGGGCCGGGGAGGAACACTGAAGCTTTCTTT.

The chain carries TRBV20-1 and TRBJ2-5, with 7 bases that match TRBD1. Losses at the gene ends were 3 bases for V and 1 base for J; bases not matched to a gene: 8. The CDR3 runs to 15 residues. Germline V gives CDR1 DFQATT, CDR2 SNEGSKA (reference sequence). The DNA for the CDR3 is TGCAGTGCTAGTTACCGGGACAGTCTCCAAGAGACCCAGTACTTC. This codes for CSASYRDSLQETQYF.

This clone was detected only a few times. The chain links TRBV7-8 to TRBJ1-1; D gene unclear. Looked up from germline, CDR1 is SGHVS and CDR2 is FQNEAQ. The CDR3 length is 13 residues. V lost 3 bases to trimming and J lost 2 bases, with 7 bases between them. The CDR3 coding sequence is TGTGCCAGCAGCTTCCAGGAAAACACTGAAGCTTTCTTT. This codes for CASSFQENTEAFF.

There are a few counts of this clone. The rearrangement links TRBV5-1 to TRBJ1-3; TRBD1 aligns across 8 bases. The CDR3 is 15 residues long. CDR1 and CDR2 from the germline V gene are SGHRS and YFSETQ. V trimming: 0 bases; J trimming: 3 bases; junction bases outside the gene matches: 2. The CDR3 reads CASSLGDRIGNTIYF. Here the CDR3 DNA reads TGCGCCAGCAGCTTGGGGGACAGGATTGGAAACACCATATATTTT. Combining the CDR3 with reference TRBV5-1 and TRBJ1-3 gives the whole variable domain KAGVTQTPRYLIKTRGQQVTLSCSPISGHRSVSWYQQTPGQGLQFLFEYFSETQRNKGNFPGRFSGRQFSNSRSEMNVSTLELGDSALYLCASSLGDRIGNTIYFGEGSWLTVV.

The chain uses TRBV3-1 (or the pseudogene TRBV3-2) and TRBJ1-4; no clear D. The CDR3 is 15 residues long. The germline V gene has CDR1 LGHDT and CDR2 YNNKEL (reference sequence). V lost 4 bases and J 7 bases, leaving 16 bases between the germline ends. The CDR3 here is CASSPPRETGEKLFF. The CDR3 DNA sequence: TGTGCCAGCAGCCCCCCGCGGGAGACGGGTGAAAAACTGTTTTTT.

This CDR3 reads CASSPGGGEGSPLHF. In DNA form, the CDR3 reads TGTGCCAGCAGCCCTGGGGGGGGTGAGGGTTCACCCCTCCACTTT. This sequence joins TRBV4-2 and TRBJ1-6; maybe TRBD1 (5 bases). Germline V CDR1 and CDR2: LGHNA, YNFKEQ. This CDR3 is built from 15 residues. Trimming removed 4 bases from V and 9 bases from J, with 16 bases in between.

The gene calls are TRBV7-8 and TRBJ1-4; 7 bases map to TRBD1. The CDR3 runs to 16 residues. The V gene's germline CDR1 is SGHVS and CDR2 FQNEAQ. V gave up 6 bases and J gave up 8 bases; unmatched junction bases: 15. The CDR3 DNA sequence: TGTGCCAGCAGTTTTACTTTCCGGGACAGAGGAGAAAAACTGTTTTTT. It yields the protein CASSFTFRDRGEKLFF.

The chain uses TRBV7-9 and TRBJ2-5, with TRBD2 matching over 7 bases. V lost 4 bases, J lost 0 bases, and 17 bases stayed unmatched. This CDR3 has 19 amino acids. Germline CDR1 reads SEHNR; CDR2 reads FQNEAQ (reference sequence). CDR3 in amino acids: CASSSPSGGYTRNQETQYF. DNA for the CDR3: TGTGCCAGCAGCTCACCGTCGGGGGGATACACGAGAAACCAAGAGACCCAGTACTTC. Complete variable domain (other parts from reference TRBV7-9 and TRBJ2-5): DTGVSQNPRHKITKRGQNVTFRCDPISEHNRLYWYRQTLGQGPEFLTYFQNEAQLEKSRLLSDRFSAERPKGSFSTLEIQRTEQGDSAMYLCASSSPSGGYTRNQETQYFGPGTRLLVL.

This clone was seen once. The CDR3 DNA follows: TGTGCCATAGGGACAGGGTCTAGGGATGAGCAGTTCTTC. Protein product: CAIGTGSRDEQFF. This chain links TRBV7-9 with TRBJ2-1; 9 bases align to TRBD1. Germline lookup yields CDR1 SEHNR and CDR2 FQNEAQ (reference sequence). The CDR3 totals 13 residues. After removal of 10 bases from V and 8 bases from J, the junction contained 9 bases not matched to a gene. Full variable domain (rest looked up from reference TRBV7-9 and TRBJ2-1): DTGVSQNPRHKITKRGQNVTFRCDPISEHNRLYWYRQTLGQGPEFLTYFQNEAQLEKSRLLSDRFSAERPKGSFSTLEIQRTEQGDSAMYLCAIGTGSRDEQFFGPGTRLTVL.

The gene calls are TRBV14 and TRBJ1-3; TRBD1 might be the D (6 bases). Germline CDR1 SGHDN, CDR2 FVKESK. Trimming shortened V by 5 bases and J by 9 bases, and 14 bases separated the two germline ends. This CDR3 is 13 amino acids long. Here the CDR3 DNA reads TGTGCCAGCAGCTCGACAGGACTGAGCACCATATATTTT. Translation: CASSSTGLSTIYF.

The chain employs TRBV5-1 and TRBJ2-7; no clear D gene. V gave up 1 base and J gave up 5 bases, with 13 bases separating them. This CDR3 has 14 residues. Germline values: CDR1 SGHRS, CDR2 YFSETQ. The CDR3 region has the DNA TGCGCCAGCAGCTTGAACCAGTTTATTCACGAGCAGTACTTC. Translated: CASSLNQFIHEQYF.

V usage is TRBV6-2 or TRBV6-3 and J usage is TRBJ2-7, with TRBD1 as a possible D gene (5 bases). This CDR3 has 13 amino acids. CDR1 is MNHEY and CDR2 is SVGEGT in the germline V gene. The V and J ends lost 4 bases and 3 bases respectively, with 10 bases between them. DNA of the CDR3: TGTGCCAGCAGTTGGTTCGACAGCTACGAGCAGTACTTC. This encodes CASSWFDSYEQYF.

This chain links TRBV9 with TRBJ2-1; 7 bases map to TRBD1. This CDR3 is 15 amino acids long. With V trimmed by 3 bases and J by 7 bases, 10 bases remained unmatched. Germline CDR1 reads SGDLS; CDR2 reads YYNGEE. The CDR3 coding sequence is TGTGCCAGCAGCGCCCGACGGGACAGCCCAAATGAGCAGTTCTTC. Its translation: CASSARRDSPNEQFF.

The chain employs TRBV5-5 and TRBJ2-7, with 8 bases matching TRBD2. Germline CDR1 SGHKS, CDR2 YYEKEE (reference sequence). This CDR3 spans 15 amino acids. With 4 bases clipped from V and 6 bases from J, the junction kept 12 bases outside the gene matches. The CDR3 is CASSPGGPGWVEQYF. Here the CDR3 DNA reads TGTGCCAGCAGCCCGGGGGGGCCTGGTTGGGTCGAGCAGTACTTC.

The CDR3: CASSLAVLAGMAGTQYF. The CDR3 DNA sequence: TGCGCCAGCAGCTTGGCCGTTTTAGCGGGGATGGCGGGGACCCAGTACTTC. The chain is built from TRBV5-1 and TRBJ2-5; 8 bases match TRBD2. The germline V gene encodes CDR1 SGHRS and CDR2 YFSETQ. J gave up 7 bases and V 0 bases, and 14 bases lay outside the gene matches. This CDR3 is built from 17 residues.

The CDR3 DNA is TGTGCCAGCAGCCACAAAACCCTCCCCCTCTATGGGGGCCAAGAAGCTTTCTTT. This sequence encodes CASSHKTLPLYGGQEAFF. This sequence joins TRBV3-1 (or the pseudogene TRBV3-2) and TRBJ1-1, with a tentative D call TRBD1 (6 bases). CDR1 LGHDT and CDR2 YNNKEL come from the germline V gene (reference sequence). Trimming removed 3 bases from V and 8 bases from J, with 28 bases in between. The CDR3 is 18 residues long.

The chain has TRBV5-1 and TRBJ1-1, with 8 bases aligning to TRBD1. CDR1 is SGHRS and CDR2 is YFSETQ in the germline V gene. CDR3 length: 14 amino acids. The V gene end was trimmed by 5 bases and the J gene end by 2 bases; junction bases not matched to a gene: 5. For the CDR3, the DNA is TGCGCCAGCAGACCCGGACAGGGAAACACTGAAGCTTTCTTT. The encoded protein is CASRPGQGNTEAFF.

J is TRBJ1-5 and V is TRBV6-5; TRBD1 agrees at 7 bases. CDR3 size: 15 residues. Germline-derived CDR1 and CDR2 are MNHEY and SVGAGI. Trimming cost V 10 bases and J 5 bases; bases outside gene matches: 14. The CDR3 DNA follows: TGTGCCACCGAACATTGGACAGGTACGGATCAGCCCCAGCATTTT. This sequence encodes CATEHWTGTDQPQHF.

The gene calls are TRBV4-1 and TRBJ2-7; 7 bases line up with TRBD1. Trimming took 4 bases from V and 4 from J; bases not matched to a gene: 13. CDR3 size: 16 residues. Germline V gene lookup returns CDR1 MGHRA and CDR2 YSYEKL. DNA for the CDR3: TGCGCCAGCAGCCTACTCCAGGGACAGAGCCTATACGAGCAGTACTTC. Protein: CASSLLQGQSLYEQYF.

This sequence joins TRBV7-6 and TRBJ2-5; TRBD2 matches at 10 bases. This CDR3 comprises 17 residues. CDR1 and CDR2 from the germline V gene are SGHVS and FNYEAQ. The V and J ends lost 1 base and 4 bases, in that order; junction bases with no gene match: 9. CDR3 sequence: CASSLVAIAGGRETQYF. In DNA, the CDR3 is TGTGCCAGCAGCTTAGTGGCCATAGCGGGGGGCAGAGAGACCCAGTACTTC. Full variable domain (remainder filled in from reference TRBV7-6 and TRBJ2-5): GAGVSQSPRYKVTKRGQDVALRCDPISGHVSLYWYRQALGQGPEFLTYFNYEAQQDKSGLPNDRFSAERPEGSISTLTIQRTEQRDSAMYRCASSLVAIAGGRETQYFGPGTRLLVL.

In this sample, this clone turned up once. The chain combines TRBV5-1 with TRBJ2-7; 7 nucleotides align to TRBD2. Germline CDR1 reads SGHRS; CDR2 reads YFSETQ. J lost 9 bases, V lost 3 bases, and 15 bases had no gene match. This CDR3 region has 15 residues. The CDR3: CASSSVGRGTTGQYF. The CDR3 DNA reads TGCGCCAGCAGCTCGGTGGGGCGGGGGACTACCGGGCAGTACTTC.

The chain has TRBV5-4 and TRBJ2-1, with D perhaps matching TRBD2 (6 bases). The CDR3 runs 16 residues. Germline-derived CDR1 and CDR2 are SGHNT and YYREEE (reference sequence). Trimming cost V 3 bases and J 6 bases, with 19 bases left between them. CDR3 sequence reads: CASSSRRGEVRNEQFF. CDR3 coding DNA: TGTGCCAGCAGCTCCCGGCGCGGGGAGGTCCGCAATGAGCAGTTCTTC.

V is TRBV12-3 or TRBV12-4 and J is TRBJ2-7, with 8 bases lining up with TRBD2. Unmatched junction bases numbered 0, after V lost 3 bases and J lost 2 bases. The CDR3 consists of 13 residues. CDR3 residues: CASSFGGAYEQYF. CDR3 bases: TGTGCCAGCAGTTTCGGGGGGGCCTACGAGCAGTACTTC.